Listed below are T cell receptor beta chains from one sample, sequenced in a study of blood T cell repertoires in COVID-19. Using immunoSEQ multiplex PCR, the repertoire was profiled, and TCRdb retains in-frame clones only, with some absent. The data show approximately 240,000 clones, more than 75% seen once. The sample taken for sequencing was peripheral blood. The origin of the receptors is a man aged 45 to 65 who had recovered from COVID-19. The CDR3 runs from the conserved cysteine through the conserved F or W. A D gene is named only where the DNA matches it firmly. Clone size is stated in some rows and not others, as once, few, many or a class when expanded.

TRBD1	14	TRBV7-2	TRBJ1-3	once	CASSLGDRVNTIYF	TGTGCCAGCAGCTTAGGGGACAGGGTAAACACCATATATTTT
TRBD1	15	TRBV24-1	TRBJ2-5	-	CATSDSTQGSETQYF	TGTGCCACCAGTGATTCAACACAGGGGTCAGAGACCCAGTACTTC
-	14	TRBV14	TRBJ2-7	-	CASSQDSRAYEQYF	TGTGCCAGCAGCCAAGACTCGCGGGCGTACGAGCAGTACTTC
-	13	TRBV5-1	TRBJ1-1	-	CASSPGMRTEAFF	TGCGCCAGCTCCCCAGGGATGCGTACTGAAGCTTTCTTT
TRBD2	14	TRBV3-1/TRBV3-2	TRBJ2-1	-	CASSHGEGGTEQFF	TGTGCCAGCAGCCATGGGGAGGGAGGCACTGAGCAGTTCTTC
-	14	TRBV6-5	TRBJ1-4	-	CASSQQGGYERLFF	TGTGCCAGCAGCCAACAGGGAGGGTACGAAAGACTGTTTTTT
TRBD2	13	TRBV24-1	TRBJ2-5	-	CATSVTSEETQYF	TGTGCCACCAGTGTGACTAGCGAAGAGACCCAGTACTTC
-	15	TRBV11-2	TRBJ2-7	-	CASSPPGNQWYEQYF	TGTGCCAGCAGCCCCCCAGGGAATCAGTGGTACGAGCAGTACTTC
-	16	TRBV30	TRBJ2-4	-	CAWRVRQGIGRNIQYF	TGTGCCTGGAGGGTAAGGCAGGGGATAGGTAGAAACATTCAGTACTTC
TRBD2	17	TRBV2	TRBJ2-3	-	CASARWTSGSRTDTQYF	TGTGCCAGCGCCCGGTGGACTAGCGGGAGCAGGACAGATACGCAGTATTTT
TRBD2	14	TRBV29-1	TRBJ2-2	few	CSVRLARDTGELFF	TGCAGCGTGCGACTAGCGAGGGACACCGGGGAGCTGTTTTTT
-	10	TRBV30	TRBJ1-1	-	CAWMRIEAFF	TGTGCCTGGATGCGCATAGAAGCTTTCTTT
TRBD2	16	TRBV5-1	TRBJ2-7	-	CASSLGGLAVAYEQYF	TGCGCCAGCAGCTTGGGTGGACTAGCGGTGGCCTACGAGCAGTACTTC
TRBD2	15	TRBV7-2	TRBJ2-1	few	CASSLSSGTPNEQFF	TGTGCCAGCAGCTTATCTAGCGGGACTCCTAATGAGCAGTTCTTC
TRBD1	15	TRBV15	TRBJ2-7	-	CATSGGDRGSYEQYF	TGTGCCACCAGCGGCGGGGACAGGGGGAGTTACGAGCAGTACTTC
TRBD2	15	TRBV2	TRBJ2-7	-	CASSETSGRAYEQYF	TGTGCCAGCAGTGAGACTAGCGGGAGAGCCTACGAGCAGTACTTC
-	16	TRBV11-2	TRBJ2-1	once	CASSLGTGRAYNEQFF	TGTGCCAGCAGCTTAGGAACAGGCCGTGCTTACAATGAGCAGTTCTTC
TRBD1	15	TRBV6-5	TRBJ1-5	-	CASSATGVSNQPQHF	TGTGCCAGCAGCGCGACAGGGGTTAGCAATCAGCCCCAGCATTTT
TRBD2	16	TRBV7-2	TRBJ2-5	-	CASSLGLAGGQETQYF	TGTGCCAGCAGCTTGGGACTAGCGGGGGGTCAAGAGACCCAGTACTTC
-	17	TRBV30	TRBJ1-5	-	CAWSGGLVGRFNQPQHF	TGTGCCTGGAGTGGGGGGCTTGTAGGACGGTTCAATCAGCCCCAGCATTTT
-	13	TRBV28	TRBJ2-7	-	CASSLASSYEQYF	TGTGCCAGCAGTTTAGCGAGCTCCTACGAGCAGTACTTC
-	14	TRBV11-2	TRBJ2-7	-	CASSPGAPWVGEYF	TGTGCCAGCAGTCCAGGGGCACCGTGGGTTGGAGAGTACTTC
-	15	TRBV15	TRBJ2-5	-	CATSRDTGSQETQYF	TGTGCCACCAGCAGAGATACGGGATCGCAAGAGACCCAGTACTTC
TRBD2	15	TRBV29-1	TRBJ2-1	-	CSVGGLAGTYNEQFF	TGCAGCGTGGGGGGACTAGCGGGAACCTACAATGAGCAGTTCTTC
-	14	TRBV2	TRBJ1-2	once	CASPSLRESDGYTF	TGTGCCAGCCCATCCCTCCGGGAGTCGGATGGCTACACCTTC
-	14	TRBV27	TRBJ2-3	-	CASSRLASTDTQYF	TGTGCCAGCAGTCGGCTAGCCAGCACAGATACGCAGTATTTT
-	16	TRBV3-1/TRBV3-2	TRBJ1-4	-	CASSQDIGTFGEKLFF	TGTGCCAGCAGCCAAGATATCGGGACTTTCGGGGAAAAACTGTTTTTT
TRBD2	15	TRBV19	TRBJ2-1	-	CASSLTSGQYNEQFF	TGTGCCAGTAGCCTGACTAGCGGGCAGTACAATGAGCAGTTCTTC
TRBD2	12	TRBV6-5	TRBJ2-5	-	CASSSTGGTQYF	TGTGCCAGCAGTTCCACGGGGGGGACCCAGTACTTC
TRBD2	17	TRBV28	TRBJ2-5	-	CASSLAAKGGSRKTQYF	TGTGCCAGCAGTTTAGCGGCGAAGGGCGGGAGTAGGAAGACCCAGTACTTC
TRBD1	15	TRBV5-4	TRBJ2-2	-	CASSGEDRGGGELFF	TGTGCCAGCAGCGGCGAGGACAGGGGAGGCGGGGAGCTGTTTTTT
-	13	TRBV12-3/TRBV12-4	TRBJ1-2	-	CASSLLENYGYTF	TGTGCCAGCAGCTTACTAGAGAACTATGGCTACACCTTC
TRBD1	16	TRBV19	TRBJ2-1	-	CASSTPGTGPYNEQFF	TGTGCCAGTAGTACTCCCGGGACAGGGCCCTACAATGAGCAGTTCTTC
TRBD1	16	TRBV15	TRBJ1-2	-	CATSKPGTGMSYGYTF	TGTGCCACCAGCAAACCCGGGACAGGGATGAGCTATGGCTACACCTTC
-	12	TRBV28	TRBJ2-7	once	CATQDTSYEQYF	TGTGCCACCCAGGACACCTCCTACGAGCAGTACTTC
TRBD2	16	TRBV28	TRBJ2-1	-	CASSRLAASSYNEQFF	TGTGCCAGCAGCCGCCTAGCGGCGAGCTCCTACAATGAGCAGTTCTTC
TRBD2	23	TRBV3-1/TRBV3-2	TRBJ2-5	-	CASSQGEGERGRLGLAPKETQYF	TGTGCCAGCAGCCAAGGGGAGGGAGAGCGGGGGAGATTAGGACTAGCGCCCAAAGAGACCCAGTACTTC
TRBD1	16	TRBV18	TRBJ1-1	-	CASSPQGAGMNTEAFF	TGTGCCAGCTCACCTCAGGGGGCCGGGATGAACACTGAAGCTTTCTTT
TRBD2	15	TRBV13	TRBJ2-7	-	CASSPGLAGTYEQYF	TGTGCCAGCAGTCCGGGACTAGCGGGTACCTACGAGCAGTACTTC
-	15	TRBV6-1	TRBJ1-2	-	CASSEDIGARNGYTF	TGTGCCAGCAGTGAAGATATAGGGGCGAGGAATGGCTACACCTTC
TRBD2	19	TRBV29-1	TRBJ2-1	-	CSGRVGALGGGRASYEQFF	TGCAGCGGCCGCGTCGGGGCCCTTGGTGGCGGGAGGGCGAGCTATGAGCAGTTCTTC
TRBD1	14	TRBV6-6	TRBJ2-7	-	CASSGDRGRYEQYF	TGTGCCAGCAGTGGCGACAGGGGGCGATACGAGCAGTACTTC
-	22	TRBV2	TRBJ2-1	once	CASSDPKTLLVGGRSSYNEQFF	TGTGCCAGCAGTGACCCTAAGACCCTTCTAGTGGGGGGAAGAAGCTCCTACAATGAGCAGTTCTTC
-	13	TRBV6-5	TRBJ2-7	-	CASRQGHSYEQYF	TGTGCCAGCAGGCAGGGACATTCCTACGAGCAGTACTTC
-	15	TRBV18	TRBJ1-3	few	CASSPGGNSGNTIYF	TGTGCCAGCTCACCTGGCGGAAATTCTGGAAACACCATATATTTT
TRBD2	16	TRBV28	TRBJ2-1	-	CASSPVWASGSDEQFF	TGTGCCAGCAGCCCCGTCTGGGCTAGCGGGAGCGATGAGCAGTTCTTC
-	16	TRBV24-1	TRBJ2-3	few	CATSDFVGSNFYTQYF	TGTGCCACCAGTGATTTCGTCGGGTCCAACTTTTATACGCAGTATTTT
TRBD1	15	TRBV30	TRBJ1-6	-	CAWIGDRGRASPLHF	TGTGCCTGGATCGGGGACAGGGGGCGTGCTTCACCCCTCCACTTT
TRBD1	16	TRBV28	TRBJ1-4	-	CASSMTGTSTNEKLFF	TGTGCCAGCAGTATGACAGGGACCTCAACTAATGAAAAACTGTTTTTT
TRBD1	16	TRBV5-1	TRBJ1-1	-	CASSLAQGQGNTEAFF	TGCGCCAGCAGCTTGGCACAGGGGCAGGGAAACACTGAAGCTTTCTTT
TRBD2	14	TRBV9	TRBJ2-1	-	CASSSGTNHNEQFF	TGTGCCAGCAGCTCCGGGACTAACCACAATGAGCAGTTCTTC
TRBD2	16	TRBV12-5	TRBJ2-3	once	CASGKLAGRGADTQYF	TGTGCTAGTGGTAAACTAGCGGGGAGAGGGGCAGATACGCAGTATTTT